This is a list of T cell receptor beta chains from one sample in a study of blood T cell repertoires in COVID-19. Here immunoSEQ multiplex PCR was the method, and the copy in TCRdb shows in-frame clones only, minus some. The data show roughly 250,000 clones, with about nine tenths seen just once and about 2.3% held by the top ten. Sequencing was carried out using PBMCs or T cells enriched from blood (not recorded which). These receptors originate from a woman in her thirties or forties with acute COVID-19. Each CDR3 is given with its conserved first and last residue. D genes are given only for firm matches. A clone size is listed for some rows: how often the clone was seen (once, few, many), or a class if it is expanded.

abundance	d_gene	v_gene	j_gene	CDR3nt	CDR3aa
once	TRBD2	TRBV24-1	TRBJ2-1	TGTGCCACCAGTGATTCTAGCGGCTACAATGAGCAGTTCTTC	CATSDSSGYNEQFF
once	-	TRBV7-9	TRBJ2-5	TGTGCCAGCAGCTTAGATTGGCAGGTCCAAGAGACCCAGTACTTC	CASSLDWQVQETQYF
-	-	TRBV19	TRBJ1-5	TGTGCCAGTAGGGCCCTAGGGCGGGGGAACAATCAGCCCCAGCATTTT	CASRALGRGNNQPQHF
-	-	TRBV29-1	TRBJ2-1	TGCAGCGTTGAGCGACAGTCCTACAATGAGCAGTTCTTC	CSVERQSYNEQFF
-	-	TRBV7-8	TRBJ2-1	TGTGCCAGCAGCTTAAGAATACAATCCAACAATGAGCAGTTCTTC	CASSLRIQSNNEQFF
-	-	TRBV5-6	TRBJ2-3	TGTGCCAGCAGCCCTACTCGGGGGTTGGATACGCAGTATTTT	CASSPTRGLDTQYF
-	-	TRBV24-1	TRBJ2-2	TGTGCCACCAGTGGTGTAGGGGTCGGTCCTTATACCGGGGAGCTGTTTTTT	CATSGVGVGPYTGELFF
-	-	TRBV2	TRBJ2-3	TGTGCCAGCAGAGTCGTGGGGCCTAGCACAGATACGCAGTATTTT	CASRVVGPSTDTQYF
-	TRBD1	TRBV5-1	TRBJ1-6	TGCGCCAGCAGCCTCGGTAGGGACCAAACAGGGGGAGGATCCTATAATTCACCCCTCCACTTT	CASSLGRDQTGGGSYNSPLHF
-	-	TRBV21-1	TRBJ2-7	TGTGCCAGCAGCAAAGTTCGCTGGACAGGGTTCCGCGAGCAGTACTTC	CASSKVRWTGFREQYF
-	TRBD1	TRBV5-1	TRBJ1-1	TGCGCCAGCAGCAAATTAGCAGGGGGAGATACTGAAGCTTTCTTT	CASSKLAGGDTEAFF
-	TRBD2	TRBV2	TRBJ2-7	TGTGCCATTCTTCCGGGGGGTTTCAACGAGCAGTACTTC	CAILPGGFNEQYF
-	TRBD1	TRBV7-9	TRBJ2-1	TGTGCCAGCAGCTTAGCGGGACAGCGGAACAATGAGCAGTTCTTC	CASSLAGQRNNEQFF
-	-	TRBV11-2	TRBJ2-7	TGTGCCAGCAGCTTAGGGGAGGACGGAGTTTCCTTAAAGCAGTACTTC	CASSLGEDGVSLKQYF
-	TRBD1	TRBV11-3	TRBJ2-3	TGTGCCAGCAGCTATAGAGGGACAGGGTCAGATACGCAGTATTTT	CASSYRGTGSDTQYF
-	TRBD1	TRBV5-1	TRBJ1-2	TGCGCCAGCAGCTTGGAGGGACAGGGCAAATATGGCTACACCTTC	CASSLEGQGKYGYTF
-	TRBD2	TRBV6-6	TRBJ2-2	TGTGCCAGCAGTTACATCGGGGAGGGGGGGGAGCTGTTTTTT	CASSYIGEGGELFF
-	TRBD1	TRBV3-1/TRBV3-2	TRBJ2-3	TGTGCCAGCAGCCACCGAACGCAGGACAGGGGTCGGTATTTT	CASSHRTQDRGRYF
-	-	TRBV27	TRBJ2-3	TGTGCCAGCAGTTTATCGTACAGGGCCAGCACAGATACGCAGTATTTT	CASSLSYRASTDTQYF
-	TRBD2	TRBV11-3	TRBJ2-3	TGTGCCAGCAGCCCAGGACTAGCGGAAGGCGATACGCAGTATTTT	CASSPGLAEGDTQYF
few	-	TRBV3-1/TRBV3-2	TRBJ2-7	TGTGCCAGCAGCCAGGGCCTTCTCAGGGGCTCCTACGAGCAGTACTTC	CASSQGLLRGSYEQYF
-	TRBD2	TRBV7-2	TRBJ2-1	TGTGCCAGCAGCCCCTCTAGCGGGGTCAGCTATAATGAGCAGTTCTTC	CASSPSSGVSYNEQFF
-	TRBD1	TRBV4-2	TRBJ1-2	TGTGCCAGCAGCCTAACCCGACAGGGAATTCATGATGGCTACACCTTC	CASSLTRQGIHDGYTF
few	-	TRBV21-1	TRBJ1-1	TGTGCCAGCAGCAAAAAATTGGGGACAGGGGGTCAAGGTACTCCTGAAGCTTTCTTT	CASSKKLGTGGQGTPEAFF
once	-	TRBV4-2	TRBJ2-5	TGTGCCAGCAGGGGGACACCTCAAGAGACCCAGTACTTC	CASRGTPQETQYF
-	-	TRBV5-8	TRBJ1-2	TGTGCCAGCAGCTTGGAACCAGGGGCCGGCTATGGCTACACCTTC	CASSLEPGAGYGYTF
-	-	TRBV4-1	TRBJ1-1	TGCGCCAGCAGCCAACACCGGGAGTTAAAGGCTGAAGCTTTCTTT	CASSQHRELKAEAFF
-	TRBD1	TRBV24-1	TRBJ1-5	TGTGCCACCAGTGATTTAGGGACAGGGTATAGCAATCAGCCCCAGCATTTT	CATSDLGTGYSNQPQHF